This T cell receptor beta chain was sequenced during a study of blood T cell repertoires in COVID-19. The protocol was immunoSEQ multiplex PCR, while the TCRdb copy is restricted to in-frame clones and leaves out a portion. The sample has a few hundred thousand clones, around nine tenths seen once. Two negative PCRs, clearance, or symptom resolution had been documented for recovered Cohort 3 donors. After removal of 4 bases from V and 7 bases from J, the junction contained 4 bases not matched to a gene. There are 14 residues in the CDR3. Germline lookup yields CDR1 LGHDT and CDR2 YNNKEL (reference sequence).

The material sequenced was PBMCs or T cells enriched from blood (not recorded which). This chain connects TRBV3-1 (or the pseudogene TRBV3-2) to TRBJ2-2, with 9 bases matching TRBD1. This receptor was obtained from a woman between 45 and 65 years old who had recovered from COVID-19. In DNA, the CDR3 is TGTGCCAGCAGCCCAACAGGGGGCAGCGGGGAGCTGTTTTTT. Translated: CASSPTGGSGELFF.